Detailed here is one T cell receptor (beta chain). This clonotype came up many times. What antigen it recognizes has not been identified. Per-base quality was not reported, and no clone a single base away is much larger than it. This sample was included in a study of T cells in Graves' hyperthyroidism and ophthalmopathy (dated by TCRdb to between 2018 and 2020). Turning to the overall study: Peripheral blood was collected at initial diagnosis, before any treatment. TCR V-J signatures able to tell the groups apart were searched for in a discovery cohort of 100 patients, of whom 43 had Graves' ophthalmopathy and around 57 had stable Graves' hyperthyroidism. The roughly 94 discovery patients were randomly split 7:3 into training and test sets. After sampling, hyperthyroidism patients received methimazole starting at 30 mg daily, and ophthalmopathy patients received high-dose intravenous methylprednisolone. Prospective prediction of ophthalmopathy was tested in an independent validation cohort consisting of 18 hyperthyroidism patients and 15 to 17 patients who later progressed to ophthalmopathy. In six Graves' hyperthyroidism patients, the study also compared T-cell repertoires from thyroid tissue with T-cell repertoires from blood. The paper reports TCR Vbeta CDR3 sequencing of some 140 peripheral blood samples: approximately 41 ophthalmopathy, 75 to 80 hyperthyroidism and approximately 17 progressor patients.

The germline V gene sets CDR1 to SGHTA and CDR2 to FQGTGA. V drops 5 bases and J drops 2 bases, leaving 10 bases in between. CDR3 length: 13 amino acids, cysteine to phenylalanine. The retained sequence is limited to the CDR3, 39 bases, with the frame set at the first base. Stable Graves' hyperthyroidism was defined as no progression to ophthalmopathy during 18 months of follow-up. Hyperthyroidism patients were aged 18 to 65 years and newly diagnosed, with disease duration of less than 2 months. The study excluded patients with uncontrolled infections, other autoimmune diseases, pregnancy or lactation. Diagnoses were established on the basis of clinical symptoms, serum thyroxine and TRAb, thyroid ultrasound, and orbital computed tomography. PBMCs were isolated from about 10 ml of fresh peripheral blood by Ficoll-Paque density gradient centrifugation. Total RNA was extracted with Trizol reagent, and quality was checked on an Agilent 2100 Bioanalyzer.

The TCR beta CDR3 regions were amplified from the RNA transcripts. The first round of RT-PCR for the TCR CDR3 was performed with the HTBI primer set and the Qiagen OneStep RT-PCR kit. A second multiplex PCR round built the libraries, followed by size selection and purification. Libraries were sequenced paired-end with 100 bp reads on an Illumina HiSeq2000. The source study handled its data this way. Raw data were processed with SOAPnuke, discarding reads with adapters, uncalled bases, mean Phred below 15, or no exact constant-primer or identifier match. High-quality paired reads were merged using COPE v1.2.5, and each unique nucleotide sequence was defined as a clonotype. Clonotypes were aligned to IMGT TRBV, TRBD and TRBJ reference segments using MiTCR v1.1. The analysis included only V-J combinations with a frequency above 0.0001, which together covered roughly 99% of the repertoires. The TCS score was defined as the ratio of F50 (clonal expansion) to E x V (chaos), calculated using BLOSUM62-based TCRdist between CDR3 peptides within each V-J. Welch's t-statistics and random forest reduced some 510 V-J features to 10 to 15, which were used in a naive Bayes classifier (R e1071). TCRdb handled the public reads itself, with Q25 trimming in fastp and clone calling in MiXCR, and kept productive beta chains. Duplicate CDR3 protein sequences are folded into a single record with the most common DNA and genes. The V and J calls, along with clone size, are taken from TCRdb and not from the paper's own processing. For this sample the table gives about 400,000 distinct CDR3 sequences, of which roughly 13% were detected only once. The biggest ten clones account for around 9.2% of the sample.

The research as a whole found: Most expanded thyroid clonotypes (frequency above 0.001) were also detected in blood, suggesting blood repertoires may reflect thyroid immune responses. No statistical method was used to fix the sample size in advance, and group allocation was not hidden from the investigators. In validation, progression to ophthalmopathy was predicted by the model with 70.59% sensitivity and 72.22% specificity, a median of around 6.5 months before onset. In cross-validation, a model built on a 13 V-J signature told ophthalmopathy apart from stable hyperthyroidism with approximately 90% sensitivity and around 81% specificity, and in testing the same model reached 80%/75%.

This receptor chain uses TRBV7-3 and TRBJ2-7, with an unclear D gene assignment. Material for sequencing was blood. The sequence was obtained from a woman in her late teens or twenties with Graves' hyperthyroidism. The encoded CDR3 is CASSPDPAYEQYF. Here is the DNA: TGTGCCAGCAGCCCCGATCCTGCCTACGAGCAGTACTTC.